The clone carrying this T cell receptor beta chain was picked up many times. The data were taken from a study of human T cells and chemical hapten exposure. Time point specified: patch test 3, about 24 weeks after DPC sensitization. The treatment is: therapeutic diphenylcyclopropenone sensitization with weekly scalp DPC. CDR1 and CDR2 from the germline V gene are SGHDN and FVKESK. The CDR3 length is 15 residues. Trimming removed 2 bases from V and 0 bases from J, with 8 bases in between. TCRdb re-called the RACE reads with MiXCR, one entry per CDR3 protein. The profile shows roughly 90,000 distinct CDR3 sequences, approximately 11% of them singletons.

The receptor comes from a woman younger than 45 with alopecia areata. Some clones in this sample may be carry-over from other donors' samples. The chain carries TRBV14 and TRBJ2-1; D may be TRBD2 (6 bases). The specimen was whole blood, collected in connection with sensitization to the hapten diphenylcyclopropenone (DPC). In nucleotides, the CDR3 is TGTGCCAGCAGCCAAATTAGCGGCTCCTACAATGAGCAGTTCTTC. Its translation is CASSQISGSYNEQFF.